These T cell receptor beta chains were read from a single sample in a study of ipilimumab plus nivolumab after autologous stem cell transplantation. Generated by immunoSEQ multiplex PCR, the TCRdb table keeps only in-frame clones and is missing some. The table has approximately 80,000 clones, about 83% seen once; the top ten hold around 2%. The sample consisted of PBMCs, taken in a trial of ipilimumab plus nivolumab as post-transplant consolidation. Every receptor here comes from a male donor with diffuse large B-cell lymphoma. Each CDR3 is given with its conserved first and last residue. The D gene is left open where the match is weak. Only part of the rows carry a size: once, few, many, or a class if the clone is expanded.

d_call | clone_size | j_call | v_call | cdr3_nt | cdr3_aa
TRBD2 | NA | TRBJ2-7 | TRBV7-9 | TGTGCCAGCAGCCTCGGACTAGCGGGACTCTCCTACGAGCAGTACTTC | CASSLGLAGLSYEQYF
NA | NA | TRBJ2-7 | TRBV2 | TGTGCCAGCAGTCAGGACTGGCCCGACGAGCAGTACTTC | CASSQDWPDEQYF
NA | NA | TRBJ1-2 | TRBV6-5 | TGTGCCAGCGGGGACGGACTTACCTACTATGGCTACACCTTC | CASGDGLTYYGYTF
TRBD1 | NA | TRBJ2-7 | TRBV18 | TGTGCCAGCTCAACCGGGACAGGGAGCTCCTACGAGCAGTACTTC | CASSTGTGSSYEQYF
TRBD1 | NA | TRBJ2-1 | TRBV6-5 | TGTGCCAGCAGTTACGGGGGACAGGCGGTAGATGAGCAGTTCTTC | CASSYGGQAVDEQFF
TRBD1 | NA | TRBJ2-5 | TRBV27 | TGTGCCAGCAGTGATACCGGGACAGGGTTAGAGACCCAGTACTTC | CASSDTGTGLETQYF
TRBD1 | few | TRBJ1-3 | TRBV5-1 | TGCGCCAGCAGCTCACTCCGGGACAGCGATGGGGGAAACACCATATATTTT | CASSSLRDSDGGNTIYF
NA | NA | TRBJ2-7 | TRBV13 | TGTGCCAGCAGCCCAATCGGGACCTACGAGCAGTACTTC | CASSPIGTYEQYF
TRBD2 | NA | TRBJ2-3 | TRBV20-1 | TGCAGTGCTCTGCTAGCGGGGGGGCAGTATTTT | CSALLAGGQYF
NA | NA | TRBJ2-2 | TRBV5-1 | TGCGCCAGCAGCTTGGGGCCTACGTGGGGCGGGGAGCTGTTTTTT | CASSLGPTWGGELFF
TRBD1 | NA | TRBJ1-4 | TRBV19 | TGTGCCAGTAGCATATCACAGGGGGCTAATGAAAAACTGTTTTTT | CASSISQGANEKLFF
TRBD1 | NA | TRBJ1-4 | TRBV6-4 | TGTGCCAGCAGTTATATAACCCCAGGGGGCGCGGGTGAAAAACTGTTTTTT | CASSYITPGGAGEKLFF
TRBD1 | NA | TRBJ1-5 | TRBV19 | TGTGCCAGTAGCAGACAGGGAGGGGGCAATCAGCCCCAGCATTTT | CASSRQGGGNQPQHF
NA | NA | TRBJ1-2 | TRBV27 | TGTGCCAGCAGGCTACAGGAGAACTATGGCTACACCTTC | CASRLQENYGYTF
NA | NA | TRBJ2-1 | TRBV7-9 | TGTGCCAGCAGTCCCAACGTGAGAGGGGGCTCCTACAATGAGCAGTTCTTC | CASSPNVRGGSYNEQFF
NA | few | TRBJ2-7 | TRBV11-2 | TGTGCCAGCAGCTTTAATCTAGGCGGGCGGCACGAGCAGTACTTC | CASSFNLGGRHEQYF
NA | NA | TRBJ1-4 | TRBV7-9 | TGTGCCAGCAGCCCACTTAGTTCGGTCTCTGATGAAAAACTGTTTTTT | CASSPLSSVSDEKLFF
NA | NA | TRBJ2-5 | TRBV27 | TGTGCCAGCAGTTCCCCGGGGTCGCGAGGGGAGACCCAGTACTTC | CASSSPGSRGETQYF
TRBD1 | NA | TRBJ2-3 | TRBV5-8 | TGTGCCAGCAATCTCCCGGACAGGGTTAGGGATACGCAGTATTTT | CASNLPDRVRDTQYF
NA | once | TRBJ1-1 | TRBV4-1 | TGCGCCAGCAGCCTGACCTGGAGGACTGAAGCTTTCTTT | CASSLTWRTEAFF
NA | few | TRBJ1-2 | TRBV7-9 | TGTGCCAGCAGCTTAGCTAGGGGGATCTATGGCTACACCTTC | CASSLARGIYGYTF
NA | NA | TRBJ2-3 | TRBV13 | TGTGCCAGCAGCGTGGGGGGATATACGCAGTATTTT | CASSVGGYTQYF
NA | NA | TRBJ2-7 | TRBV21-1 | TGTGCCAGCAGCAACCGCCGGCCGGTAGGGTCCTACGAGCAGTACTTC | CASSNRRPVGSYEQYF
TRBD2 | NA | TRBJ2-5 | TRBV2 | TGTGCCAGCAGTGACGAGCGGGGAAGCCAAGAGACCCAGTACTTC | CASSDERGSQETQYF
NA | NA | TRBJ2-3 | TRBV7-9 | TGTGCCAGCAGCTTCGGGGGGCGCACAGATACGCAGTATTTT | CASSFGGRTDTQYF
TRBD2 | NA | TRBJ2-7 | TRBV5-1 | TGCGCCAACAAGACTAGCGGATGCTACGAGCAGTACTTC | CANKTSGCYEQYF
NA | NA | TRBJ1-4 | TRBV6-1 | TGTGCCAGCAGCGGCCATCCCAATGAAAAACTGTTTTTT | CASSGHPNEKLFF
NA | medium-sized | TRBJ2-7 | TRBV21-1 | TGTGCCAGCAGCAATACGTACGGAGGACAGGGCAGCTCCTACGAGCAGTACTTC | CASSNTYGGQGSSYEQYF
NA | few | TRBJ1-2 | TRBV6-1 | TGTGCCAGTACTAGGGCCAGTTATGGCTACACCTTC | CASTRASYGYTF
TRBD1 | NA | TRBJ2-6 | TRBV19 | TGTGCCAGTAGGGTTCCGGGACAGGGGAGGTCTGGGGCCAACGTCCTGACTTTC | CASRVPGQGRSGANVLTF
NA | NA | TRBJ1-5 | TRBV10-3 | TGTGCCATCAGTGAGCGAAATCAGCCCCAGCATTTT | CAISERNQPQHF
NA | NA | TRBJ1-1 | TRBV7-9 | TGTGCCAGCAGCACCTGGGGGGGAGGCACTGAAGCTTTCTTT | CASSTWGGGTEAFF
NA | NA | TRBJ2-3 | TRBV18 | TGTGCCAGCTCACCTCGGCAGGGAAGAACAGATACGCAGTATTTT | CASSPRQGRTDTQYF
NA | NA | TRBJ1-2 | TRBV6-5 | TGTGCCAGCAAATGGTCGGGTAACTATGGCTACACCTTC | CASKWSGNYGYTF
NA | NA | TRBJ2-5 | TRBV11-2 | TGTGCCAGCAGCTTAGTGTCGGGGCCCCAGTACTTC | CASSLVSGPQYF
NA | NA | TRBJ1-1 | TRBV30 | TGTGCCTGGGGGACATCGAACACTGAAGCTTTCTTT | CAWGTSNTEAFF
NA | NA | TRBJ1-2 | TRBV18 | TGTGCCAGCTCACCAAAGCAGGAGGGTTTTTATGGCTACACCTTC | CASSPKQEGFYGYTF
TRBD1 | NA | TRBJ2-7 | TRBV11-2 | TGTGCCAGCAGCTTAGAGACAGGGTACCTTTACGAGCAGTACTTC | CASSLETGYLYEQYF
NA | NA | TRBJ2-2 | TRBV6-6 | TGTGCCACCTCTCCCGGCGCCGGGGAGCTGTTTTTT | CATSPGAGELFF